The 13 T cell receptor beta chains below were found in one sample sequenced in a study of T cell clusters in autoimmune cytopenias. Multiplex touch-down PCR amplified TRB using TRB-A and TRB-B pools in one tube. TCRdb re-called the multiplex PCR reads, yielding one record per CDR3 amino acid sequence without DNA. The sample has approximately 2,100 distinct CDR3 sequences, and its top ten clones hold more than 6.5%. Roughly 40,000 genome equivalents of blood DNA were amplified for TRB. These data are also associated with another study on T cell repertoires in aging, cancer and after chemotherapy.

The sample was peripheral blood. Receptor source: a human donor in good health.

This clonotype is medium-sized by frequency. J is TRBJ1-2 and V is TRBV19; TCRdb's D call of TRBD1 is untestable without DNA. From germline, CDR1 is LNHDA and CDR2 SQIVND (reference sequence). The CDR3 loop spans 16 amino acids. CDR3: CASSPRDRGENYGYTF.

In terms of frequency, this clonotype is medium-sized (0.01 to 0.1%). The gene calls are TRBV12-3 or TRBV12-4 and TRBJ2-4; TCRdb reports TRBD2, a call that lacks DNA to check it against. The CDR3 runs 13 residues. The CDR3 here is CASSPRWEDIQYF.

The rearrangement links TRBV7-4 to TRBJ1-2; no DNA is available, so the TRBD1 call from TCRdb remains unchecked. The CDR3 loop spans 16 amino acids. Germline assignment: CDR1 SGHVT and CDR2 SQSDAQ. The CDR3 here is CASSPLGPGGGYGYTF.

V usage is TRBV7-6 and J usage is TRBJ2-7; the TRBD2 assignment by TCRdb is unverifiable without DNA. This CDR3 region has 13 residues. In germline, CDR1 is SGHVS, CDR2 FNYEAQ. Here the CDR3 reads CASSLVERDEQYF.

Frequency places this clonotype as medium-sized. The chain carries TRBV7-2 and TRBJ2-7; TCRdb's D call of TRBD1 is untestable without DNA. The CDR3 length is 14 residues. In germline, CDR1 is SGHTA, CDR2 FQGNSA. The chain's CDR3 is CASSRGQGAYEQYF.

This clonotype counts as medium-sized by frequency. V is TRBV5-5 and J is TRBJ2-7; the TCRdb call, TRBD1, lacks DNA for checking. Germline-derived CDR1 and CDR2 are SGHKS and YYEKEE (reference sequence). The CDR3 consists of 14 residues. This CDR3 is CASSARQGAYEQYF.

In terms of frequency, this clonotype is large. The V call is TRBV30, the J call TRBJ2-3; TCRdb designates TRBD2, a call that cannot be tested without DNA. CDR3 length: 16 amino acids. The germline V gene encodes CDR1 GTSNPN and CDR2 SVGIG (reference sequence). CDR3 protein: CAWSPLSSGVADTQYF.

Measured by frequency, this clonotype is medium-sized. The chain combines TRBV27 with TRBJ2-7; TCRdb picks TRBD2, but there is no DNA to check that call. Germline V CDR1 and CDR2: MNHEY, SMNVEV (reference sequence). The CDR3 contains 18 residues. The CDR3: CASSLGGSGRPPTYEQYF.

Considering frequency, this clonotype is medium-sized (0.01 to 0.1%). V usage is TRBV24-1 and J usage is TRBJ2-3. From germline, CDR1 is KGHDR and CDR2 SFDVKD. The CDR3 covers 12 residues. CDR3 sequence reads: CATSDYGDTQYF.

This clonotype is classed as medium-sized by frequency. The V gene is TRBV28, the J gene TRBJ1-6. CDR3 length equals 13 residues. In germline, CDR1 is MDHEN, CDR2 SYDVKM. CDR3 in amino acids: CASSANHNSPLHF.

This clonotype is called medium-sized based on its frequency. This chain uses TRBV28 with TRBJ2-3. CDR1 is MDHEN, CDR2 SYDVKM, per germline. The CDR3 is 16 amino acids. CDR3 region: CASKFVFQFGTDTQYF.

The chain recombines TRBV9 with TRBJ1-2; with no DNA, the TCRdb D assignment of TRBD1 cannot be verified. This CDR3 has 14 residues. Germline CDR1 is SGDLS and CDR2 is YYNGEE. CDR3 protein: CASSVAAQGVGYTF.

This clonotype counts as large by frequency. The chain employs TRBV6-5 and TRBJ2-7; the TRBD2 assignment by TCRdb is unverifiable without DNA. The CDR3 spans 13 residues. Looked up from germline, CDR1 is MNHEY and CDR2 is SVGAGI. This CDR3 reads CASSYDYSYEQYF.